This entry concerns a single T cell receptor (beta chain). The antigen remains undetermined. The sample is drawn from a study of radiation and T cells in renal cell carcinoma. Whole-study findings and limits: From baseline, blood top tumor clonotypes peaked at 2 weeks post-radiation.

CDR1 is LGHNA, CDR2 YSLEER, per germline. Losses at the gene ends were 4 bases for V and 0 bases for J; bases not matched to a gene: 11. The CDR3 has 17 amino acids. Time point meaning: blood 4 weeks post-SBRT, at nephrectomy. Treatment indicated: 15 Gy SBRT to primary tumor, nephrectomy 4 weeks later. The patient's renal cell carcinoma had clear cell pathology. Repertoires were generated with immunoSEQ multiplex PCR, while TCRdb's copy carries only in-frame clones and drops some. The sample records about 86,000 clones, around four fifths being singletons. This clonotype was obtained from a middle-aged man with renal cell carcinoma. The material sequenced was blood, taken from a patient whose treatment included radiotherapy and nephrectomy. The gene calls are TRBV4-3 and TRBJ2-7; 8 bases line up with TRBD1. CDR3 coding DNA: TGCGCCAGCAGCCTCGCACAGGGGGACCTAAACTCCTACGAGCAGTACTTC. It yields the protein CASSLAQGDLNSYEQYF.